This entry lists 8 T cell receptor beta chains sequenced from one sample in a study of preoperative IRX-2 immunotherapy in early breast cancer. The treatment: preoperative locoregional IRX-2 cytokine immunotherapy. Sequencing used immunoSEQ multiplex PCR; TCRdb keeps in-frame clones, though not all of them. The sample holds under 45,000 clones, approximately 94% seen once. The sample consisted of tumor tissue, taken after IRX-2 immunotherapy. The receptor source for this set is a human donor with breast cancer.

In its sample, this clone was seen a few times. The chain has TRBV29-1 and TRBJ1-1, with D perhaps matching TRBD1 (5 bases). V was clipped by 5 bases and J by 7 bases, with 14 bases between them. The germline CDR1 and CDR2 sequences are SQVTM and ANQGSEA. The length of the CDR3 is 12 residues. Here the CDR3 reads CSVSQGSSEAFF. The CDR3 coding sequence is TGCAGCGTTTCTCAGGGCTCAAGTGAAGCTTTCTTT.

The chain has TRBV6-6 and TRBJ2-1; D uncertain. CDR1 is MNHNY, CDR2 SVGAGI, per germline (reference sequence). The CDR3 consists of 12 residues. V lost 5 bases, J lost 6 bases, and 8 bases lay in between. The CDR3 DNA follows: TGTGCCAGCAGTCCTCACATCAATGAGCAGTTCTTC. Translating gives CASSPHINEQFF.

The CDR3 here is CASSLVHDSNQPQHF. As DNA, the CDR3 is TGTGCCAGCAGCTTAGTACACGATAGCAATCAGCCCCAGCATTTT. V usage is TRBV7-2 and J usage is TRBJ1-5; D gene unclear. The CDR3 extends over 15 amino acids. The V end lost 1 base, the J end lost 0 bases, and 7 bases lay between the germline ends. Germline V lookup: CDR1 SGHTA, CDR2 FQGNSA.

V and J are TRBV7-9 and TRBJ2-7; the D gene could be TRBD1 or TRBD2 (5 bases each). The ends were cut back, 10 bases at V and 4 bases at J, with 11 bases in the middle. CDR3 length equals 11 residues. Germline CDR1 SEHNR, CDR2 FQNEAQ (reference sequence). The DNA for the CDR3 is TGTGCCACAGGGACGGTGTACGAGCAGTACTTC. Translating it yields CATGTVYEQYF.

This chain connects TRBV28 to TRBJ2-3; TRBD2 matches 16 bases. CDR3 size: 20 residues. Per germline, CDR1 MDHEN and CDR2 SYDVKM. J was trimmed by 3 bases and V by 2 bases; bases with no gene match: 11. The CDR3 protein is CASSLAGTSGGAGFTDTQYF. The CDR3 DNA is TGTGCCAGCAGTTTAGCCGGGACTAGCGGGGGGGCTGGATTTACAGATACGCAGTATTTT.

The chain joins TRBV19 to TRBJ2-7; a weak D match, TRBD2 (6 bases). CDR1 is LNHDA and CDR2 is SQIVND in the germline V gene (reference sequence). The CDR3 has 14 amino acids. Trimming cost V 1 base and J 6 bases, with 13 bases left between them. The CDR3 region is CASSIGGNAGEQYF. In DNA form, the CDR3 reads TGTGCCAGTAGTATAGGCGGGAACGCGGGCGAGCAGTACTTC. Supplemented by reference TRBV19 and TRBJ2-7, the full variable domain reads DGGITQSPKYLFRKEGQNVTLSCEQNLNHDAMYWYRQDPGQGLRLIYYSQIVNDFQKGDIAEGYSVSREKKESFPLTVTSAQKNPTAFYLCASSIGGNAGEQYFGPGTRLTVT.

The J gene is TRBJ1-2, the V gene TRBV12-2. TRBV12-2 is designated a pseudogene. CDR3 length equals 16 residues. The CDR3 is CASRLGYSRLRGGYTF. As DNA, the CDR3 is TGTGCAAGTCGCTTAGGCTATTCCCGGCTCCGGGGGGGCTACACCTTC.

The chain has TRBV2 and TRBJ1-6, with TRBD1 matching 10 bases. Looked up from germline, CDR1 is SNHLY and CDR2 is FYNNEI. This CDR3 region has 15 residues. J was trimmed by 5 bases and V by 11 bases; bases with no gene match: 9. CDR3: CARGTGESNNSPLHF. The CDR3 DNA follows: TGTGCCCGCGGGACAGGGGAGTCCAATAATTCACCCCTCCACTTT.